This T cell receptor beta chain came from a study of identical twins. This CDR3 is built from 15 residues. The germline CDR1 and CDR2 sequences are SGHRS and YFSETQ. Unmatched junction bases numbered 4, after V lost 2 bases and J lost 2 bases. This clonotype was picked up many times. Template switching created a universal primer site, and the cDNA included unique molecular identifiers. Via MiXCR, TCRdb re-called the 5' RACE reads, giving one row per CDR3 protein. The table lists about 810,000 distinct CDR3 sequences, roughly 12% of them singletons, with around 1.6% in the top ten. The same sample was also used in a study of yellow fever vaccine responses in identical twins.

V usage is TRBV5-1 and J usage is TRBJ2-4; 7 positions match TRBD1. Sequenced sample: PBMCs. The clonotype comes from a woman aged 18-29 years in good health. The CDR3 is CASSLRGQSKNIQYF. In DNA form, the CDR3 reads TGCGCCAGCAGCTTAAGGGGACAGTCCAAAAACATTCAGTACTTC. The variable domain in full, completed from reference TRBV5-1 and TRBJ2-4, reads KAGVTQTPRYLIKTRGQQVTLSCSPISGHRSVSWYQQTPGQGLQFLFEYFSETQRNKGNFPGRFSGRQFSNSRSEMNVSTLELGDSALYLCASSLRGQSKNIQYFGAGTRLSVL.